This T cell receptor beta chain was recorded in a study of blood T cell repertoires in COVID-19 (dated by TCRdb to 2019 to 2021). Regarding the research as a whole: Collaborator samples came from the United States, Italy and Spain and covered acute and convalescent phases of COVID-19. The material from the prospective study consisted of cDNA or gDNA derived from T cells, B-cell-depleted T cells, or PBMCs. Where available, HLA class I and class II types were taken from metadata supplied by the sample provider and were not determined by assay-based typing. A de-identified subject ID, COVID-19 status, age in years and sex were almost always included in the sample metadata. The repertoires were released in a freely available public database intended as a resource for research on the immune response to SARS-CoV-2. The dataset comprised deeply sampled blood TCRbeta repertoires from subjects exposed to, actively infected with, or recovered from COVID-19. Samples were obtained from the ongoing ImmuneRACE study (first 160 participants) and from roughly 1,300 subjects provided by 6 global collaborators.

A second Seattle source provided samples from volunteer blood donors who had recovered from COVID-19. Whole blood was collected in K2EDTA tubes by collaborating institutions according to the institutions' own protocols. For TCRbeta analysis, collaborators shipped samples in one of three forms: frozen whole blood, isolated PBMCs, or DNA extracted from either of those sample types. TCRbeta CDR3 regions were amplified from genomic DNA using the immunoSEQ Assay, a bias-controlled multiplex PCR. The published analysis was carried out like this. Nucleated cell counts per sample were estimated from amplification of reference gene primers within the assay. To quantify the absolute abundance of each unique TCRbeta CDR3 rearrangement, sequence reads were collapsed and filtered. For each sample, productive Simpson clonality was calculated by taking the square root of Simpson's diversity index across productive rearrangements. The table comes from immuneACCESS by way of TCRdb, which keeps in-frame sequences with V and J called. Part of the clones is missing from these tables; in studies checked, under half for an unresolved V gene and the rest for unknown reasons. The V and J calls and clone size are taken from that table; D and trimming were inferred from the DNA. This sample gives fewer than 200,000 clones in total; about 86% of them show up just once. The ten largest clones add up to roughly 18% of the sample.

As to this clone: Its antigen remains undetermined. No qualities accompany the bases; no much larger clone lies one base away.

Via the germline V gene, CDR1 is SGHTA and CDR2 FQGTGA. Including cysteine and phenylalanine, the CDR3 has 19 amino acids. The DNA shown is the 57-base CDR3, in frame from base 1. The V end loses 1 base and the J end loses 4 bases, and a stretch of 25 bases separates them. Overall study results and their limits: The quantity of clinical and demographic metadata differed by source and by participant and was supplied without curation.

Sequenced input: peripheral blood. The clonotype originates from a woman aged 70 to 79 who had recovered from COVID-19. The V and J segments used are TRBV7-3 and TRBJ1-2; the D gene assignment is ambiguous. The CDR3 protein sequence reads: CASSLKPLGRRRDPYGYTF. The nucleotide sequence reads TGTGCCAGCAGCTTAAAACCTCTGGGCAGGAGGAGGGATCCCTATGGCTACACCTTC. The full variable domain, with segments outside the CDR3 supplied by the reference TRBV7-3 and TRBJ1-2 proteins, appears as GAGVSQTPSNKVTEKGKYVELRCDPISGHTALYWYRQSLGQGPEFLIYFQGTGAADDSGLPNDRFFAVRPEGSVSTLKIQRTERGDSAVYLCASSLKPLGRRRDPYGYTFGSGTRLTVV.